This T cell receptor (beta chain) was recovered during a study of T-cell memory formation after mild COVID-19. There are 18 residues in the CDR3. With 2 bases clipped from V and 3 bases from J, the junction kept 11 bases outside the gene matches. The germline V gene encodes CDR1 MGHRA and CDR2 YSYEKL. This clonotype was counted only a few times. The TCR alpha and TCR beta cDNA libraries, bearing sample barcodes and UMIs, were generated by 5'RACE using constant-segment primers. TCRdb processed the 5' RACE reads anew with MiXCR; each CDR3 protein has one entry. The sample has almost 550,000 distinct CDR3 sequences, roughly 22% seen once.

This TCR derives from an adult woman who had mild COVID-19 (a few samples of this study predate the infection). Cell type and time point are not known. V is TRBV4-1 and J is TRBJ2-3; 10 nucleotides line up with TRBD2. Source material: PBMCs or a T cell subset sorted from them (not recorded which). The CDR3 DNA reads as TGCGCCAGCAGCCAAAGAGTTACTAGCGGGGCCCTTACAGATACGCAGTATTTT. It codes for CASSQRVTSGALTDTQYF.